This entry is about one T cell receptor beta chain. These data belong to a study of T cells in Graves' hyperthyroidism and ophthalmopathy. Across the whole study: Peripheral blood was drawn at first diagnosis, prior to all treatment.

Regions amplified from RNA transcripts were the TCR beta CDR3 regions. TCR CDR3 regions were first amplified by RT-PCR with HTBI primers. A single record per CDR3 protein comes from TCRdb applying MiXCR to the multiplex PCR reads. The table lists around 300,000 distinct CDR3 sequences, approximately 14% of them singletons. Trimming removed 1 base at V and 2 bases at J, with 6 bases between. The germline V gene encodes CDR1 MNHNS and CDR2 SASEGT. This CDR3 region has 14 residues. What was sequenced was blood. The receptor was derived from a woman between 45 and 65 years old with Graves' hyperthyroidism that later progressed to Graves' ophthalmopathy. The J gene is TRBJ2-4, the V gene TRBV6-1, with unresolved D. The CDR3 protein is CASSEGGSKNIQYF. Written as DNA, the CDR3 is TGTGCCAGCAGTGAAGGGGGATCCAAAAACATTCAGTACTTC.